The entry below describes one T cell receptor (beta chain). There is no known antigen for this receptor. The record has no base qualities; no much larger clone is one base away. Participants in the prospective study were aged about 18 to 95 years, lived in 20 to 30 United States geographic areas, and enrolled through a virtual design. In the prospective study, cohorts were assigned on the basis of participant-reported clinical history obtained from a screening survey and a study questionnaire. ImmuneRACE Cohort 3 recovered participants were defined by two consecutive negative NP/OP PCR tests, healthcare professional clearance, or symptom resolution. Each participant in the prospective study had whole blood, serum and a nasopharyngeal or oropharyngeal swab collected by mobile phlebotomists. Over an approximately 2-month period, participants in the prospective study had the option of providing additional blood draws and questionnaires. Before DNA extraction, prospective study blood samples were shipped either frozen or at room temperature.

CDR1 is given as SEHNR and CDR2 as FQNEAQ, both from the germline V gene (reference sequence). V and J lose 5 bases and 2 bases, and a span of 15 bases separates them. From cysteine to phenylalanine, the CDR3 is 16 amino acids long. Only the CDR3 region is kept as DNA, spanning 48 bases read in frame from base 1. TCRbeta CDR3 regions were amplified from genomic DNA by means of the immunoSEQ Assay, a bias-controlled multiplex PCR. In the original analysis: Nucleated cell counts per sample were estimated from amplification of reference gene primers within the assay. To quantify the absolute abundance of each unique TCRbeta CDR3 rearrangement, sequence reads were collapsed and filtered. For each sample, productive Simpson clonality was calculated as the square root of Simpson's diversity index over productive rearrangements. The table comes from immuneACCESS by way of TCRdb, which keeps in-frame sequences with V and J called. Part of the clones is missing from these tables; in studies checked, under half for an unresolved V gene and the rest for unknown reasons. From that table come the V and J calls and clone size; the DNA was used to work out D and trimming. This sample is represented by approximately 220,000 clones; about 90% of them were singletons. Over 1% of the sample is taken by the ten largest.

The entry originates in a study of blood T cell repertoires in COVID-19 (dated by TCRdb to 2019 to 2021). Background on the whole study: Collaborator samples came from the United States, Italy and Spain and covered acute and convalescent phases of COVID-19. The material from the prospective study consisted of cDNA or gDNA derived from T cells, B-cell-depleted T cells, or PBMCs. The dataset comprised deeply sampled blood TCRbeta repertoires from subjects exposed to, actively infected with, or recovered from COVID-19. The repertoires were made available in a free public database intended to serve as a resource for research on the immune response to SARS-CoV-2. Samples came from the ongoing ImmuneRACE study (first 160 participants) plus 1,254 subjects from 6 global collaborators. A de-identified subject ID, COVID-19 status, age in years and sex were almost always included in the sample metadata. HLA class I and class II types, where available, came from metadata supplied by the sample provider rather than from assay-based typing.

Study-wide findings and limitations: The amount of clinical and demographic metadata varied by source and participant and was provided uncurated.

This clonotype was obtained from a man under 40 who had recovered from COVID-19. Sample: PBMCs or T cells enriched from blood (not recorded which). The V and J genes are TRBV7-9 and TRBJ2-2; TRBD1 is possibly the D segment (6 matching bases). The CDR3 reads as follows: CASSRLRGPNTGELFF. The sequenced DNA: TGTGCCAGCAGCCGTCTCAGGGGACCTAACACCGGGGAGCTGTTTTTT.